The 7 T cell receptor beta chains listed next were all sequenced from one sample in a study of blood T cells in healthy people across ages. Then a second PCR, running about 7 to 11 cycles, was carried out with a sample-barcoded 5' primer and a J-beta primer mix. TCRdb independently ran MiXCR on the 5' RACE reads; one entry per CDR3 protein. Here the sample spans just under 900,000 distinct CDR3 sequences, 29% being singletons. Sample: blood. The receptors derive from a woman at least 80 years old in good health.

CDR3 nucleotides: TGTGCCAGCAGCTTAGCGGCCTTCTCGTACAATGAGCAGTTCTTC. The encoded protein is CASSLAAFSYNEQFF. The chain links TRBV7-2 to TRBJ2-1, with D unclear. V lost 0 bases and J lost 4, with 10 bases in between. Germline V gene lookup returns CDR1 SGHTA and CDR2 FQGNSA. The CDR3 extends over 15 amino acids.

Many counts were recorded for this clonotype. This chain joins TRBV6-2 or TRBV6-3 and TRBJ2-7; a weak D match, TRBD1 (5 bases). The CDR3 covers 12 residues. From germline, CDR1 is MNHEY and CDR2 SVGEGT. Trimming took off 2 bases at V and 5 bases at J, with 7 bases between the two ends. The CDR3 coding sequence is TGTGCCAGCAGTTACCCAGGGAACGAGCAGTACTTC. Its translation is CASSYPGNEQYF.

This clonotype occurred once. V is TRBV12-3 or TRBV12-4 and J is TRBJ2-3; no clear D. The CDR3 covers 12 residues. V was cut by 8 bases and J by 4 bases, with 10 bases left in between. The CDR3 bases are TGTGCCAGCGGACGGAGAGCAGATACGCAGTATTTT. Its protein product is CASGRRADTQYF.

This clonotype was observed a few times. The chain recombines TRBV29-1 with TRBJ2-1; D tentatively reads TRBD1 or TRBD2 (6 bases each). Between the trimmed V and J ends, which lost 6 bases and 8 bases, there was a span of 32 bases. CDR3 length equals 18 residues. The germline CDR1 and CDR2 sequences are SQVTM and ANQGSEA. CDR3 sequence reads: CSVFSRGLSLARWDEQFF. The CDR3 coding sequence is TGCAGCGTCTTCAGCAGGGGACTCTCCTTGGCCCGATGGGATGAGCAGTTCTTC.

V and J are TRBV28 and TRBJ1-5, with D hard to call. The CDR3 has 12 residues. Trimming pared 1 base from V and 5 bases from J, leaving 3 bases between. Looked up from germline, CDR1 is MDHEN and CDR2 is SYDVKM. CDR3 nucleotide sequence: TGTGCCAGCAGTTTATCGGATCAGCCCCAGCATTTT. Amino acid sequence: CASSLSDQPQHF.

As for this clonotype: A read error is possible here, since a much larger clone lies one base away. The chain has TRBV9 and TRBJ2-5; D could derive from TRBD1 or TRBD2 (6 bases each). Near its end, the DNA agrees better with TRBJ2-4, so the J call may be wrong. The CDR3 loop spans 14 amino acids. From germline, CDR1 is SGDLS and CDR2 YYNGEE. The DNA for the CDR3 is TGTGCCAGCAGCGTATACGGGGGCGGAAACATTCAGTACTTC. Amino acids: CASSVYGGGNIQYF.

Regarding this clonotype: This may be a read error: a much more frequent sequence differs by one nucleotide. The V and J genes are TRBV20-1 and TRBJ2-5, with TRBD1 matching over 11 bases. Germline V gives CDR1 DFQATT, CDR2 SNEGSKA (reference sequence). V lost 3 bases, J lost 13 bases, and 10 bases stayed unmatched. The CDR3 has 13 amino acids. In nucleotides, the CDR3 is TGCAGTGCTAGCCTCGGGACAGGGGGATTTCTGTACTTC. This gives the protein CSASLGTGGFLYF.